One sample yielded the 19 T cell receptor beta chains listed below, sequenced in a study of human T cells and chemical hapten exposure (dated by TCRdb to about 2021). Explained via the paper, the time point label denotes: healthy volunteer bleed at 2 weeks. Total RNA was isolated from unfractionated whole blood collected in Tempus Blood RNA tubes. Receptor amplification or capture employed RACE. Instrument used: NextSeq 500. TCRdb trimmed the raw reads at Q25, called clones with MiXCR and kept productive beta chains. Rows with a matching CDR3 protein are joined into one entry that keeps the most common DNA and genes. The sample records 35,000 to 50,000 distinct CDR3 sequences, approximately 4.7% of which are singletons. The ten top clones hold about 1.5% of the sample. Material: whole blood. The receptors were sampled from a female donor in good health. Some clones in this sample may be carry-over from other donors' samples.

This clonotype was recorded at least ten times. The chain is built from TRBV9 and TRBJ1-1; D is possibly TRBD1 (5 bases). This CDR3 spans 15 amino acids. The germline V gene encodes CDR1 SGDLS and CDR2 YYNGEE. The V end lost 0 bases, the J end lost 9 bases, and 18 bases lay between the germline ends. CDR3 DNA: TGTGCCAGCAGCGTAGGGTTTATGTCGGCAGGGAAAGCTTTCTTT. Translated: CASSVGFMSAGKAFF.

This clonotype was observed at least ten times. V usage is TRBV6-2 or TRBV6-3 and J usage is TRBJ2-1; 9 nucleotides line up with TRBD2. Losses at the gene ends were 7 bases for V and 0 bases for J; bases not matched to a gene: 4. Per the germline V gene, CDR1 is MNHEY and CDR2 is SVGEGT. This CDR3 is 15 amino acids long. CDR3 in amino acids: CASISGGSSYNEQFF. CDR3 nucleotide sequence: TGTGCCAGCATCAGCGGGGGGAGCTCCTACAATGAGCAGTTCTTC.

This clonotype was observed many times. J is TRBJ1-2 and V is TRBV29-1; no definite D call. The CDR3 sequence is 14 residues long. Germline CDR1 and CDR2: SQVTM and ANQGSEA. Trimming took 3 bases from V and 4 from J, leaving 15 bases between them. CDR3 DNA: TGCAGCGTTGAGAACAACAGACCCCCCTATGGCTACACCTTC. It translates to CSVENNRPPYGYTF.

This clonotype was recorded many times. CDR3 DNA sequence: TGCAGTGCTGGCGAGGACAGTTCCTACGAGCAGTACTTC. Amino acid sequence: CSAGEDSSYEQYF. This rearrangement joins TRBV20-1 to TRBJ2-7; D may be TRBD1 (6 bases). The germline gives CDR1 DFQATT, CDR2 SNEGSKA (reference sequence). The ends were cut back, 5 bases at V and 1 base at J, with 12 bases in the middle. The CDR3 covers 13 residues.

This clonotype was seen repeatedly, ten times or more. The chain uses TRBV28 and TRBJ1-2, with D maybe TRBD1 (5 bases). Germline V gene data show CDR1 as MDHEN and CDR2 as SYDVKM. The CDR3 runs to 16 residues. The V end was cut by 0 bases, the J end by 5 bases, with 16 bases between. The CDR3 DNA reads as TGTGCCAGCAGTTTATGGTCACAGGCTCAAGGGTATGGCTACACCTTC. Amino acids: CASSLWSQAQGYGYTF.

This chain links TRBV2 with TRBJ2-3; D gene uncertain. Trimming left V 6 bases short and J 2 bases short, with 9 bases between. This CDR3 is 13 amino acids long. CDR1 SNHLY and CDR2 FYNNEI come from the germline V gene. The CDR3 DNA is TGTGCCAGCAGAGAGAAAAACACAGATACGCAGTATTTT. Its protein product is CASREKNTDTQYF.

This clonotype was observed many times. The rearrangement joins TRBV19 to TRBJ2-5; TRBD2 might be the D (5 bases). CDR1 LNHDA and CDR2 SQIVND come from the germline V gene (reference sequence). V gave up 4 bases and J gave up 2 bases, with 11 bases separating them. The CDR3 sequence is 14 residues long. This chain's CDR3 is CASSRTRAQETQYF. CDR3 sequence (DNA): TGTGCCAGTAGTAGAACTAGAGCGCAAGAGACCCAGTACTTC.

This clonotype has ten or more counts. This chain links TRBV5-1 with TRBJ1-1, with D perhaps matching TRBD1 (6 bases). CDR1 and CDR2 from the germline V gene are SGHRS and YFSETQ. V gave up 4 bases and J gave up 0 bases, with 13 bases separating them. The CDR3 totals 15 residues. The CDR3 bases are TGCGCCAGCAGCCCGCAGGGGAAAATGAACACTGAAGCTTTCTTT. Translating it yields CASSPQGKMNTEAFF.

Many counts were recorded for this clonotype. The chain employs TRBV7-2 and TRBJ1-1; the D is unclear. The V end was cut by 5 bases, the J end by 0 bases, with 10 bases between. Germline V gives CDR1 SGHTA, CDR2 FQGNSA. CDR3 length: 14 amino acids. The CDR3 protein is CASSPGPLNTEAFF. In DNA form, the CDR3 reads TGTGCCAGCAGCCCAGGACCTCTGAACACTGAAGCTTTCTTT.

This clonotype was recorded at least ten times. The chain uses TRBV15 and TRBJ1-5; 9 positions match TRBD1. Germline trimming cut 1 base from V and 5 bases from J; bases unmatched to any gene: 3. CDR1 and CDR2 from the germline V gene are LNHNV and YYDKDF (reference sequence). The CDR3 sequence is 15 residues long. In nucleotides, the CDR3 is TGTGCCACCAGCAGAGCCGGGACAGGGTATCAGCCCCAGCATTTT. Translation: CATSRAGTGYQPQHF. Full variable domain (outside the CDR3, taken from reference TRBV15 and TRBJ1-5): DAMVIQNPRYQVTQFGKPVTLSCSQTLNHNVMYWYQQKSSQAPKLLFHYYDKDFNNEADTPDNFQSRRPNTSFCFLDIRSPGLGDTAMYLCATSRAGTGYQPQHFGDGTRLSIL.

This clonotype has only a few counts. CDR3: CASSNTISGQLNSPLHF. CDR3 in DNA: TGTGCCAGCAGTAACACTATATCTGGACAGCTCAATTCACCCCTCCACTTT. This rearrangement joins TRBV6-2 or TRBV6-3 to TRBJ1-6, with D perhaps matching TRBD1 (6 bases). CDR1 is MNHEY, CDR2 SVGEGT, per germline. V gave up 5 bases and J gave up 7 bases, with 21 bases separating them. This CDR3 has 17 residues.

The V and J genes are TRBV4-1 and TRBJ1-3, with D perhaps TRBD1 (5 bases). From germline, CDR1 is MGHRA and CDR2 YSYEKL. V was pared by 3 bases and J by 2 bases, with 8 bases between. The CDR3 consists of 14 residues. The CDR3 region is CASSQGVAGNTIYF. Written as DNA, the CDR3 is TGCGCCAGCAGCCAGGGGGTTGCTGGAAACACCATATATTTT.

This clonotype was detected ten times or more. The chain recombines TRBV9 with TRBJ2-2; 7 positions match TRBD1. The germline V gene has CDR1 SGDLS and CDR2 YYNGEE. The CDR3 is 16 amino acids. Losses at the gene ends were 1 base for V and 2 bases for J; bases not matched to a gene: 5. CDR3 in DNA: TGTGCCAGCAGCGTATCGGGACAGCGTAACACCGGGGAGCTGTTTTTT. Translating gives CASSVSGQRNTGELFF.

About this clonotype: A much more abundant neighbour one base away suggests this may be a read error. J is TRBJ1-2 and V is TRBV12-3 or TRBV12-4; TRBD1 matches 7 bases. This CDR3 is 16 amino acids long. Unmatched junction bases numbered 14, after V lost 4 bases and J lost 6 bases. The CDR3 region has the DNA TGTGCCAGCAGTTCACTAAGGGACAGCCCAAACGATGGCTACACCTTC. Translation: CASSSLRDSPNDGYTF.

The J gene is TRBJ2-3, the V gene TRBV7-6, with TRBD2 matching 8 bases. Germline V gives CDR1 SGHVS, CDR2 FNYEAQ. V shed 3 bases and J 0 bases; nucleotides not matched to a gene: 5. The CDR3 runs to 16 residues. As DNA, the CDR3 is TGTGCCAGCAGCTTTGGCGCGGGGGGAAGCACAGATACGCAGTATTTT. Protein: CASSFGAGGSTDTQYF.

This clonotype was counted a few times. The chain recombines TRBV18 with TRBJ1-3; D gene unclear. V lost 2 bases to trimming and J lost 4 bases, with 15 bases between them. CDR3 size: 16 residues. CDR1 and CDR2 from the germline V gene are KGHSH and LQKENI. For the CDR3, the DNA is TGTGCCAGCTCACCAAGCCAGGAGTGGTTGGGAAACACCATATATTTT. Protein: CASSPSQEWLGNTIYF.

At least ten counts were recorded for this clonotype. The gene calls are TRBV28 and TRBJ2-4; D is ambiguous. The CDR3 has 11 amino acids. V lost 6 bases and J lost 4, with 4 bases in between. Germline CDR1 is MDHEN and CDR2 is SYDVKM. The CDR3 protein is CASRTKNIQYF. The DNA of the CDR3 is TGTGCCAGCAGAACTAAAAACATTCAGTACTTC.

This clonotype came up many times. The chain employs TRBV7-2 and TRBJ2-7; 7 bases agree with TRBD1. Germline loops: CDR1 SGHTA, CDR2 FQGNSA. The length of the CDR3 is 14 residues. V shed 5 bases, J shed 3 bases, and the junction held 7 bases outside the gene matches. CDR3 residues: CASSLDRAVYEQYF. The CDR3 DNA sequence: TGTGCCAGCAGCCTCGACAGGGCAGTCTACGAGCAGTACTTC.

In this sample, this clonotype turned up a few times. The V and J genes are TRBV7-2 and TRBJ2-7; 8 bases map to TRBD1. Germline values: CDR1 SGHTA, CDR2 FQGNSA. CDR3 size: 13 residues. Unmatched junction bases numbered 3, after V lost 4 bases and J lost 4 bases. CDR3 residues: CASSSGGGYEQYF. CDR3 sequence (DNA): TGTGCCAGCAGCTCAGGGGGCGGGTACGAGCAGTACTTC.